This TCR beta chain stems from a study of T cell repertoires in cytomegalovirus infection. In the study overall: Indicated by public TCR beta signatures were CMV infection and matching HLA type.

CDR3 length: 12 amino acids. CDR1 and CDR2 (germline): SEHNR, FQNEAQ (reference sequence). Study outcomes and limitations: Based on cumulative public TCR beta family frequency, carriers of CMV plus the relevant HLA were identified. Clonotypes of TCR beta that were HLA-C-restricted and CMV-specific dominated the ex vivo response.

TCRdb fed the reads into MiXCR, producing one record per CDR3 protein. This sample has hundreds of thousands of distinct CDR3 sequences; roughly a third occur once, and the top ten carry 13%. Note on this clonotype: Its matching antigen is unknown. One end of the junction does not line up with germline, which may come from a read error.

This rearrangement joins TRBV7-9 to TRBJ2-3; no firm D call. The specimen was cultured CD8+ T cells from PBMCs, collected from culture after CMV antigen stimulation. This sequence was found in a human donor in good health (CMV status not recorded). Some clones in this sample may be carry-over from other donors' samples. The CDR3 region has the DNA TGTGCCAGCAGCTTAACCCGGCTAACCTTGGATTTT. This codes for CASSLTRLTLDF. Complete variable domain (other parts from reference TRBV7-9 and TRBJ2-3): DTGVSQNPRHKITKRGQNVTFRCDPISEHNRLYWYRQTLGQGPEFLTYFQNEAQLEKSRLLSDRFSAERPKGSFSTLEIQRTEQGDSAMYLCASSLTRLTLDFGPGTRLTVL.